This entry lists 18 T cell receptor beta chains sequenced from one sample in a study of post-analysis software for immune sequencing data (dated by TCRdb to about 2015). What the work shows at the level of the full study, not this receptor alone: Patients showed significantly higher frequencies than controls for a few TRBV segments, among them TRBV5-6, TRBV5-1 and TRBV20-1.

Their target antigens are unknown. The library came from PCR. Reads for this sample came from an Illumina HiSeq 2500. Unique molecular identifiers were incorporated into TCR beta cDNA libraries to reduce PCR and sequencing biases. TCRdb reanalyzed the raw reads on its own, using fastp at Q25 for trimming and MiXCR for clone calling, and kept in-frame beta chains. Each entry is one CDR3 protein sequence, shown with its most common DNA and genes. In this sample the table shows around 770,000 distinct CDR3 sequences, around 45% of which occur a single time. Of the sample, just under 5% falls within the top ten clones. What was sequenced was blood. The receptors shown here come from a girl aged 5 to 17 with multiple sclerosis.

CDR3 nucleotide sequence: TGTGCCAGTAGTAGCCAAATGGCCTCCTACGAGCAGTACTTC. This codes for CASSSQMASYEQYF. The J gene is TRBJ2-7, the V gene TRBV19; D call uncertain. Trimming stripped 4 bases from V and 0 bases from J, with 10 bases between. This CDR3 is 14 amino acids long. Per the germline V gene, CDR1 is LNHDA and CDR2 is SQIVND (reference sequence).

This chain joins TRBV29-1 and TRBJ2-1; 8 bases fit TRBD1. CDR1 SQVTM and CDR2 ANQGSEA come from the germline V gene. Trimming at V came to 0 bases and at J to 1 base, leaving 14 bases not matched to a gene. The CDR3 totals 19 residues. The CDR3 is CSVEDPPGTGSGSYNEQFF. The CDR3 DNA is TGCAGCGTTGAAGACCCGCCCGGGACAGGATCGGGTTCCTACAATGAGCAGTTCTTC.

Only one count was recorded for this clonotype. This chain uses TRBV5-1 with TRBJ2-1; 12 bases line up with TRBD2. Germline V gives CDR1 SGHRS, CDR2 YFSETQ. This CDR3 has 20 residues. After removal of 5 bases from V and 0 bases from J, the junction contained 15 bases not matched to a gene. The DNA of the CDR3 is TGCGCCAGCAGAAAAGCCCCGGGACTAGCGGGCCAGAGCTCCTACAATGAGCAGTTCTTC. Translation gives CASRKAPGLAGQSSYNEQFF.

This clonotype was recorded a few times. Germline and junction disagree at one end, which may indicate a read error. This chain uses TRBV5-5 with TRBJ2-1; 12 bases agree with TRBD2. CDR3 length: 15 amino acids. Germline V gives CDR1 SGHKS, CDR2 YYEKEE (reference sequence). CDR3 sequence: CASSRTSGIDNGQFF. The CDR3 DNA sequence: TGTGCCAGCAGCAGGACTAGCGGGATAGACAATGGGCAGTTCTTC.

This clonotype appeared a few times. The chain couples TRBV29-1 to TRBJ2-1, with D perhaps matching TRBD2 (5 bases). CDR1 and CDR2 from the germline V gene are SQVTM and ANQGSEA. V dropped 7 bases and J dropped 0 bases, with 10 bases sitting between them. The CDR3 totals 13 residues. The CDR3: CSGGWSSYNEQFF. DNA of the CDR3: TGCAGCGGCGGGTGGAGCTCCTACAATGAGCAGTTCTTC.

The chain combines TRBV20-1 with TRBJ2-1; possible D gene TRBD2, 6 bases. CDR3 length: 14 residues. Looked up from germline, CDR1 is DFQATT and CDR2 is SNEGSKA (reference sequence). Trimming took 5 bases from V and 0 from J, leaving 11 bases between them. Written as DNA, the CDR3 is TGCAGTGCTGGGGGGACGACCTCCTACAATGAGCAGTTCTTC. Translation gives CSAGGTTSYNEQFF.

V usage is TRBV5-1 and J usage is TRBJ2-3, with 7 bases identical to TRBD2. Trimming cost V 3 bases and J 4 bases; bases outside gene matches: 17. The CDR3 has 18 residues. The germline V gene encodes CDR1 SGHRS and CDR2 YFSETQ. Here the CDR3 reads CASSSDGLPGLLPDTQYF. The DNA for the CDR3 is TGCGCCAGCAGCTCGGATGGGCTACCGGGACTACTCCCAGATACGCAGTATTTT.

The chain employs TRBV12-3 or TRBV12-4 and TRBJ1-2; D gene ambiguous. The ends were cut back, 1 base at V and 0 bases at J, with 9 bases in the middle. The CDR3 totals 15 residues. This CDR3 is CASSLGALPNYGYTF. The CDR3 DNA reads TGTGCCAGCAGTTTAGGGGCACTTCCTAACTATGGCTACACCTTC.

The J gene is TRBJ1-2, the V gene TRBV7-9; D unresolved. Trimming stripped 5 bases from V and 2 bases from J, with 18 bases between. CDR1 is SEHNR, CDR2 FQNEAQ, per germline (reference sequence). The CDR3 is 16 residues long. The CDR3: CASSPAPRGINYGYTF. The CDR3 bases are TGTGCCAGCAGCCCCGCGCCGCGGGGTATAAACTATGGCTACACCTTC.

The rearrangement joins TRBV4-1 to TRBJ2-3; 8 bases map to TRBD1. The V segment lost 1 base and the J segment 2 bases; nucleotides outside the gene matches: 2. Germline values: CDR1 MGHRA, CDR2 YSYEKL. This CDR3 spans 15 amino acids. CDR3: CASSQGTGHTDTQYF. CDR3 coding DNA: TGCGCCAGCAGCCAAGGGACAGGGCACACAGATACGCAGTATTTT.

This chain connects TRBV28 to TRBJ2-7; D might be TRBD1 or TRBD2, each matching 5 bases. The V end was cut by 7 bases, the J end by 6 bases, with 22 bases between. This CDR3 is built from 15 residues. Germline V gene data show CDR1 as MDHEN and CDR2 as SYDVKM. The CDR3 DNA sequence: TGTGCCAGCACCTTCCTGGGCCCTACGGGACCCGAGCAGTACTTC. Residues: CASTFLGPTGPEQYF.

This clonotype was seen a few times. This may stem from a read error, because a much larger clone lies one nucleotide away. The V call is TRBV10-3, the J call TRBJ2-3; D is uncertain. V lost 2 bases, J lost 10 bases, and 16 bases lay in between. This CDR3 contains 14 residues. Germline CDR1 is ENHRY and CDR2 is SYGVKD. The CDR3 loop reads CAISEPSPPGAQYF. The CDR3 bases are TGTGCCATCAGTGAGCCCTCCCCGCCGGGTGCGCAGTATTTT.

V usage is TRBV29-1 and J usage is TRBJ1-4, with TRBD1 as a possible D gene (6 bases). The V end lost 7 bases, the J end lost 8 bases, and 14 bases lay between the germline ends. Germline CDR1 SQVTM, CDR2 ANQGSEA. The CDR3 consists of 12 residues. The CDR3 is CSAQGLSEKLFF. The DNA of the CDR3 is TGCAGCGCGCAGGGGTTGAGCGAAAAACTGTTTTTT.

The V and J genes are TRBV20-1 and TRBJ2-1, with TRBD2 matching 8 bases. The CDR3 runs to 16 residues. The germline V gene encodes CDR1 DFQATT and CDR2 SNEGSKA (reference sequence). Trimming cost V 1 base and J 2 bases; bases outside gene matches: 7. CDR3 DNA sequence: TGCAGTGCTAGAGGATTGGTAGCGGGAACCTACAATGAGCAGTTCTTC. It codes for CSARGLVAGTYNEQFF.

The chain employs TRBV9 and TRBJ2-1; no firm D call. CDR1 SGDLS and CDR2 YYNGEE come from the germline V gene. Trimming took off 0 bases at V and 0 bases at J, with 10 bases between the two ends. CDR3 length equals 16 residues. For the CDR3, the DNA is TGTGCCAGCAGCGTAGGTTCGAAGCTCTCCTACAATGAGCAGTTCTTC. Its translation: CASSVGSKLSYNEQFF. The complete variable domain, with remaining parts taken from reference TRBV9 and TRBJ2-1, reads DSGVTQTPKHLITATGQRVTLRCSPRSGDLSVYWYQQSLDQGLQFLIQYYNGEERAKGNILERFSAQQFPDLHSELNLSSLELGDSALYFCASSVGSKLSYNEQFFGPGTRLTVL.

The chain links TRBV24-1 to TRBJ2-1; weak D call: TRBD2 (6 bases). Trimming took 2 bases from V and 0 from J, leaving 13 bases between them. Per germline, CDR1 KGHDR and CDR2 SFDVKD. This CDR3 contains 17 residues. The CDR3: CATSDSAGLSSYNEQFF. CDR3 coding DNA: TGTGCCACCAGTGATTCCGCGGGACTCTCCTCCTACAATGAGCAGTTCTTC.

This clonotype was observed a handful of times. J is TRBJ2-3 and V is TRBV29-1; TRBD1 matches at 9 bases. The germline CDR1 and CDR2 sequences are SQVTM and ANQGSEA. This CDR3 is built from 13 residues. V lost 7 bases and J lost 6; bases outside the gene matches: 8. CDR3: CSARTGVVDTQYF. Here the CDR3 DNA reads TGCAGCGCCCGGACAGGGGTGGTGGATACGCAGTATTTT.

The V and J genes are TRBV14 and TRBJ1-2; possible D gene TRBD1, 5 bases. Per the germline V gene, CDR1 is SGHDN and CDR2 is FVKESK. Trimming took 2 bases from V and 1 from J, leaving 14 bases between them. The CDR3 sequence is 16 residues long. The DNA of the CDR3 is TGTGCCAGCAGCCAATCCCCGGTGGGGGGTAACTATGGCTACACCTTC. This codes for CASSQSPVGGNYGYTF.